These 5 T cell receptor beta chains came from one sample sequenced in a study of T cell responses to AZD1222 COVID-19 vaccine. Data came from immunoSEQ multiplex PCR; TCRdb stores just in-frame clones and leaves some out. The table shows 130,000 to 150,000 clones, with 75% to 95% occurring only once. The sequences come from peripheral blood, collected on day 0 of MenACWY control vaccination. Receptors originate from an adult in good health.

The J gene is TRBJ1-6, the V gene TRBV27; 7 bases align to TRBD1. V lost 8 bases and J lost 1; bases outside the gene matches: 8. Germline CDR1 reads MNHEY; CDR2 reads SMNVEV (reference sequence). CDR3 length: 16 residues. CDR3 nucleotide sequence: TGTGCCAGCGGATACGGGACAGCTTCCTATAATTCACCCCTCCACTTT. It yields the protein CASGYGTASYNSPLHF.

This chain links TRBV28 with TRBJ2-2; 9 bases map to TRBD1. Looked up from germline, CDR1 is MDHEN and CDR2 is SYDVKM. Trimming at V came to 7 bases and at J to 5 bases, leaving 8 bases not matched to a gene. The CDR3 is made up of 15 amino acids. CDR3: CASTWGTGLTGELFF. The CDR3 DNA reads TGTGCCAGCACCTGGGGGACAGGGCTAACCGGGGAGCTGTTTTTT.

The V call is TRBV6-5, the J call TRBJ1-1; D unclear. Germline V gene lookup returns CDR1 MNHEY and CDR2 SVGAGI. V was cut by 5 bases and J by 4 bases, with 17 bases left in between. This CDR3 comprises 15 residues. In nucleotides, the CDR3 is TGTGCCAGCAGTCCCCCCCGTGCCGGTGGCACTGAAGCTTTCTTT. It specifies CASSPPRAGGTEAFF.

The chain combines TRBV18 with TRBJ2-7; 12 bases line up with TRBD2. V lost 2 bases, J lost 5 bases, and 4 bases stayed unmatched. The CDR3 has 15 amino acids. Per the germline V gene, CDR1 is KGHSH and CDR2 is LQKENI. The CDR3 spells CASSPATSGSNEQYF. The CDR3 bases are TGTGCCAGCTCACCAGCGACTAGCGGGAGTAACGAGCAGTACTTC.

J is TRBJ1-1 and V is TRBV28; possible D gene TRBD1, 6 bases. Trimming cost V 10 bases and J 4 bases, with 25 bases left between them. This CDR3 spans 16 amino acids. Germline values: CDR1 MDHEN, CDR2 SYDVKM. Here the CDR3 reads CAIDQGRRRRGTEAFF. In DNA, the CDR3 is TGTGCCATCGATCAGGGGAGGCGGCGGCGGGGCACTGAAGCTTTCTTT.